Presented here are 24 T cell receptor beta chains from one specimen sequenced in a study of a mutant IDH1 vaccine in newly diagnosed glioma. Generated by immunoSEQ multiplex PCR, the TCRdb table keeps only in-frame clones and is missing some. The sample records around 76,000 clones, roughly 85% being singletons. Time point reported: week 23, last vaccination. Vaccinated patients received 300 ug of mutant IDH1 20-mer peptide per dose, with topical imiquimod. Their recognized antigens are unknown. The sequencing used PBMCs, collected from a glioma patient whose treatment included an IDH1 peptide vaccine. All receptors derive from a woman aged 50 to 60 with glioma.

This clone was found once. The chain uses TRBV7-9 and TRBJ2-7; D unclear. The germline CDR1 and CDR2 sequences are SEHNR and FQNEAQ (reference sequence). CDR3 length equals 14 residues. With 5 bases removed from V and 3 bases from J, the gap between germline ends came to 14 bases. The CDR3 region has the DNA TGTGCCAGCAGCCGAGACCGGAGTCGCTACGAGCAGTACTTC. Translation: CASSRDRSRYEQYF.

This CDR3 is CASTHPSSSYEQYF. Here the CDR3 DNA reads TGTGCCAGCACCCACCCCAGCAGCTCCTACGAGCAGTACTTC. The chain uses TRBV2 and TRBJ2-5; unclear D gene. The end of the DNA aligns better with TRBJ2-7, so the J call may be wrong. This CDR3 comprises 14 residues. Germline CDR1 is SNHLY and CDR2 is FYNNEI.

V is TRBV5-6 and J is TRBJ1-6, with a possible D match to TRBD1 (5 bases). V was shortened by 3 bases and J by 12 bases, with 13 bases between the two germline ends. The CDR3 spans 13 residues. The germline gives CDR1 SGHDT, CDR2 YYEEEE. The CDR3 here is CASSSQGDQPLHF. The CDR3 nucleotides are TGTGCCAGCAGCTCTCAGGGTGATCAACCCCTCCACTTT.

This rearrangement joins TRBV5-4 to TRBJ2-3; the D gene is possibly TRBD1 (5 bases). CDR3 size: 14 residues. Germline CDR1 and CDR2: SGHNT and YYREEE (reference sequence). V gave up 2 bases and J gave up 1 base, with 8 bases separating them. Here the CDR3 reads CASSFGRGTDTQYF. Here the CDR3 DNA reads TGTGCCAGCAGCTTCGGCAGGGGCACAGATACGCAGTATTTT.

This sequence joins TRBV6-6 and TRBJ1-2, with 8 bases identical to TRBD1. Losses at the gene ends were 5 bases for V and 4 bases for J; bases not matched to a gene: 3. Germline V lookup: CDR1 MNHNY, CDR2 SVGAGI (reference sequence). This CDR3 comprises 13 residues. CDR3 region: CASSGGQGYGYTF. The CDR3 DNA reads as TGTGCCAGCAGTGGCGGACAGGGCTATGGCTACACCTTC.

The gene calls are TRBV29-1 and TRBJ2-5; TRBD1 might be the D (5 bases). The CDR3 is made up of 13 amino acids. Germline CDR1 is SQVTM and CDR2 is ANQGSEA. Trimming removed 6 bases from V and 4 bases from J, with 15 bases in between. As DNA, the CDR3 is TGCAGCGTGGCCATCAGGGAATCAGAGACCCAGTACTTC. It is translated as CSVAIRESETQYF.

This chain connects TRBV28 to TRBJ1-4; 9 bases are a match to TRBD1. The V gene's germline CDR1 is MDHEN and CDR2 SYDVKM. The V segment lost 5 bases and the J segment 8 bases; nucleotides outside the gene matches: 3. The CDR3 runs 13 residues. CDR3 sequence: CASSRTGVEKLFF. CDR3 DNA sequence: TGTGCCAGCAGTCGGACAGGGGTAGAAAAACTGTTTTTT.

The V gene is TRBV18, the J gene TRBJ2-1; 15 bases line up with TRBD2. The CDR3 totals 18 residues. After removal of 4 bases from V and 4 bases from J, the junction contained 8 bases not matched to a gene. The germline V gene has CDR1 KGHSH and CDR2 LQKENI. CDR3 in amino acids: CASSRGLAGGRNYNEQFF. For the CDR3, the DNA is TGTGCCAGCTCACGCGGACTAGCGGGAGGGCGAAATTACAATGAGCAGTTCTTC.

V usage is TRBV7-2 and J usage is TRBJ2-6, with 7 bases lining up with TRBD1. Germline loops: CDR1 SGHTA, CDR2 FQGNSA. CDR3 length: 15 residues. The trim removed 5 bases at V and 1 base at J, leaving 2 bases unmatched. The CDR3 loop reads CASSPGGSGANVLTF. The CDR3 nucleotides are TGTGCCAGCAGCCCAGGGGGATCTGGGGCCAACGTCCTGACTTTC.

Only one count was recorded for this clone. This sequence joins TRBV19 and TRBJ1-2; weak D call: TRBD1 (5 bases). Germline values: CDR1 LNHDA, CDR2 SQIVND (reference sequence). The length of the CDR3 is 12 residues. Trimming took 5 bases from V and 4 from J, leaving 8 bases between them. The CDR3: CASSPDSYGYTF. The DNA for the CDR3 is TGTGCCAGTAGTCCCGACAGCTATGGCTACACCTTC.

The CDR3 here is CASSGRVSSSYNEQFF. The CDR3 nucleotides are TGTGCCAGTAGTGGGAGGGTCTCGAGCTCCTACAATGAGCAGTTCTTC. The chain carries TRBV19 and TRBJ2-1, with 7 bases identical to TRBD2. Per the germline V gene, CDR1 is LNHDA and CDR2 is SQIVND (reference sequence). This CDR3 is 16 amino acids long. V was pared by 5 bases and J by 0 bases, with 7 bases of the junction left unmatched.

The chain employs TRBV9 and TRBJ2-7, with TRBD1 matching over 9 bases. V gave up 3 bases and J gave up 6 bases; unmatched junction bases: 1. The CDR3 covers 12 residues. CDR1 and CDR2 (germline): SGDLS, YYNGEE. CDR3 nucleotides: TGTGCCAGCAGCGGGACAGGGGTCGAGCAGTACTTC. It specifies CASSGTGVEQYF.

The genes are TRBV7-9 and TRBJ2-1; 8 positions agree with TRBD2. The ends lost 6 bases at V and 5 bases at J; junction bases unmatched: 6. Germline assignment: CDR1 SEHNR and CDR2 FQNEAQ (reference sequence). The CDR3 length is 14 residues. CDR3 coding DNA: TGTGCCAGCAGGCGCACCGGGGGGGACAATGAGCAGTTCTTC. Translating it yields CASRRTGGDNEQFF.

The chain employs TRBV7-7 and TRBJ2-5; perhaps D is TRBD1 or TRBD2 (5 bases each). There are 14 residues in the CDR3. Germline V gene lookup returns CDR1 SSHAT and CDR2 FNYEAQ (reference sequence). The CDR3 DNA sequence: TGTGCTACCCGGGACGGGCGTGGGCAAGAGACCCAGTACTTC. This gives the protein CATRDGRGQETQYF.

The chain has TRBV27 and TRBJ2-5, with D tentatively TRBD1 (5 bases). Trimming took 6 bases from V and 0 from J, leaving 8 bases between them. Per the germline V gene, CDR1 is MNHEY and CDR2 is SMNVEV (reference sequence). This CDR3 region has 13 residues. The CDR3 sequence is CASSWTYQETQYF. CDR3 nucleotide sequence: TGTGCCAGCAGCTGGACATACCAAGAGACCCAGTACTTC.

J is TRBJ1-1 and V is TRBV28; no firm D call. V lost 7 bases to trimming and J lost 0 bases, with 9 bases between them. The CDR3 covers 13 residues. The germline V gene has CDR1 MDHEN and CDR2 SYDVKM. CDR3 nucleotides: TGTGCCAGCACCGGAAGGATGAACACTGAAGCTTTCTTT. Translation: CASTGRMNTEAFF.

The V and J genes are TRBV29-1 and TRBJ2-2, with 14 bases lining up with TRBD2. The ends lost 6 bases at V and 7 bases at J; junction bases unmatched: 10. The CDR3 covers 16 residues. The germline CDR1 and CDR2 sequences are SQVTM and ANQGSEA. The CDR3: CSVAGLAGAPSGELFF. CDR3 sequence (DNA): TGCAGCGTGGCGGGACTAGCGGGAGCCCCCAGCGGGGAGCTGTTTTTT.

This clone was seen a single time. The rearrangement uses TRBV5-1 and TRBJ2-1; TRBD2 agrees at 11 bases. This CDR3 is 15 amino acids long. Trimming at V came to 4 bases and at J to 6 bases, leaving 6 bases not matched to a gene. The germline V gene encodes CDR1 SGHRS and CDR2 YFSETQ. The CDR3 protein is CASSPLAGGPNEQFF. CDR3 sequence (DNA): TGCGCCAGCAGCCCCCTAGCGGGAGGCCCCAATGAGCAGTTCTTC.

This sequence joins TRBV7-3 and TRBJ2-2; tentative D call: TRBD1 (6 bases). This CDR3 spans 13 amino acids. CDR1 and CDR2 (germline): SGHTA, FQGTGA. Trimming removed 5 bases at V and 6 bases at J, with 10 bases between. CDR3 nucleotides: TGTGCCAGCAGCCCACAGGGTTCCGGGGAGCTGTTTTTT. Protein product: CASSPQGSGELFF. Supplemented by reference TRBV7-3 and TRBJ2-2, the full variable domain reads GAGVSQTPSNKVTEKGKYVELRCDPISGHTALYWYRQSLGQGPEFLIYFQGTGAADDSGLPNDRFFAVRPEGSVSTLKIQRTERGDSAVYLCASSPQGSGELFFGEGSRLTVL.

The chain uses TRBV5-1 and TRBJ1-6; D is possibly TRBD1 (6 bases). There are 14 residues in the CDR3. V gave up 4 bases and J gave up 7 bases, with 12 bases separating them. Germline V gene sequence: CDR1 SGHRS, CDR2 YFSETQ. The CDR3 region has the DNA TGCGCCAGCAGCGATGTCACAGGGAATTCACCCCTCCACTTT. Translated: CASSDVTGNSPLHF.

The CDR3 sequence: CASSLGILNYGYTF. CDR3 nucleotide sequence: TGCGCCAGCAGCTTGGGTATCCTTAACTATGGCTACACCTTC. This chain connects TRBV5-1 to TRBJ1-2; no definite D call. V lost 0 bases to trimming and J lost 1 base, with 7 bases between them. Germline V gene data show CDR1 as SGHRS and CDR2 as YFSETQ. The CDR3 contains 14 residues.

V is TRBV28 and J is TRBJ2-7; D is tentatively TRBD1 or TRBD2 (6 bases each). The CDR3 length is 15 residues. Trimming stripped 6 bases from V and 3 bases from J, with 18 bases between. Per germline, CDR1 MDHEN and CDR2 SYDVKM. CDR3 DNA: TGTGCCAGCAGGGACCCGGGGGCGCGGAGCTACGAGCAGTACTTC. This encodes CASRDPGARSYEQYF.

The J gene is TRBJ2-2, the V gene TRBV6-4; 8 nucleotides align to TRBD1. The germline V gene encodes CDR1 MRHNA and CDR2 SNTAGT. CDR3 length: 14 amino acids. With 5 bases clipped from V and 4 bases from J, the junction kept 3 bases outside the gene matches. The CDR3 region has the DNA TGTGCCAGCAGTTACCAGGGGGCCACCGGGGAGCTGTTTTTT. Its protein is CASSYQGATGELFF.

The chain combines TRBV4-1 with TRBJ1-4, with unresolved D. Trimming stripped 1 base from V and 3 bases from J, with 6 bases between. The CDR3 is 14 amino acids. Per germline, CDR1 MGHRA and CDR2 YSYEKL. DNA of the CDR3: TGCGCCAGCAGCCAAGGGGCTGCTAATGAAAAACTGTTTTTT. Protein product: CASSQGAANEKLFF.